This record concerns one T cell receptor (beta chain) sequence. Its antigen remains unknown. This record belongs to a study of cytomegalovirus exposure and HLA in healthy donors. Findings and limits, study-wide: A later analysis found common viral pathogens apparently linked to several of the most significant clusters. Donors belonging to an Asian-associated ancestry cluster reportedly showed fewer N-insertions in productive TCRs than the approximately 700-donor mean, according to what a later analysis found. V- and J-gene trimming of TCR beta was linked (in a later analysis) to a missense DCLRE1C variant.

V lost 5 bases to trimming and J lost 3 bases, with 14 bases between them. The CDR3 covers 14 residues. Germline assignment: CDR1 SGHAT and CDR2 FQNNGV. It was with 60 Vbeta and 13 Jbeta primers that the PCR ran. Libraries were prepared by immunoSEQ multiplex PCR; TCRdb keeps only in-frame clonotypes and omits some of them. Of more than 80,000 clones in the sample, 60% to 85% were seen once. The chain joins TRBV11-2 to TRBJ2-7; D is possibly TRBD1 (5 bases). The source is a young man in good health and CMV-seropositive. Sequencing input: PBMCs. The CDR3 region has the DNA TGTGCCAGCAGCCCAACGGACACTATCTACGAGCAGTACTTC. As protein: CASSPTDTIYEQYF.